A single T cell receptor (beta chain) is shown here with its context. The data were obtained in a study of blood T cell repertoires in COVID-19. TCRdb's copy holds only in-frame clones and misses some; the assay was immunoSEQ multiplex PCR. The sample carries 140,000 to 150,000 clones, roughly 76% recorded once. The CDR3 runs to 14 residues. Trimming took off 3 bases at V and 3 bases at J, with 11 bases between the two ends. CDR1 is KGHSH and CDR2 is LQKENI in the germline V gene. V is TRBV18 and J is TRBJ1-2; D remains ambiguous. The receptor comes from a human donor with acute or convalescent COVID-19. The donor label of this sample is uncertain. The sequenced material came from peripheral blood. The CDR3 DNA sequence: TGTGCCAGCTCACCGGCCGACTACCACTATGGCTACACCTTC. Protein product: CASSPADYHYGYTF.